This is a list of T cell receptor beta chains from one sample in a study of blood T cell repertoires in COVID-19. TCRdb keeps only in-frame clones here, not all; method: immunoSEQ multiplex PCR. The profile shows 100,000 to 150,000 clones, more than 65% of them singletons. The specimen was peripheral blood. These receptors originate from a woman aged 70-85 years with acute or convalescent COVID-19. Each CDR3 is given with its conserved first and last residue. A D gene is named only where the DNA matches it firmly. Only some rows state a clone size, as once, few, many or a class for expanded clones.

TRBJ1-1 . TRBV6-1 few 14 CASSEYMAFTEAFF TGTGCCAGCAGTGAATATATGGCATTCACTGAAGCTTTCTTT
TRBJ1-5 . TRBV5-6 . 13 CASSLQGRQPQHF TGTGCCAGCAGCTTGCAGGGCAGGCAGCCCCAGCATTTT
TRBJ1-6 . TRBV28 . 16 CASSLLGEHYNSPLHF TGTGCCAGCAGTCTACTCGGGGAGCACTATAATTCACCCCTCCACTTT
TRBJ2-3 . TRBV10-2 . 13 CASSDGEPDTQYF TGCGCCAGCAGTGACGGGGAACCAGATACGCAGTATTTT
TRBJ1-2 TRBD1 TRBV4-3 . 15 CASSRGTGGDYGYTF TGCGCCAGCAGCCGCGGGACAGGGGGCGACTATGGCTACACCTTC
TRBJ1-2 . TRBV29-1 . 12 CSVYSREEGYTF TGCAGCGTTTATTCAAGGGAGGAAGGCTACACCTTC
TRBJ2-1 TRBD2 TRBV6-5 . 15 CASRRERRSYNEQFF TGTGCCAGCAGGCGGGAGAGGAGGTCCTACAATGAGCAGTTCTTC
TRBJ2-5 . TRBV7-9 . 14 CASSLEAGWETQYF TGTGCCAGCAGCTTAGAGGCAGGGTGGGAGACCCAGTACTTC
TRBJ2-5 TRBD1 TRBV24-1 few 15 CATSDTQGGQETQYF TGTGCCACCAGTGACACACAGGGGGGCCAAGAGACCCAGTACTTC
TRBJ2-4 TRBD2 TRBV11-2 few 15 CASNQRGGVAAIQYF TGTGCCAGCAACCAAAGGGGAGGGGTGGCGGCCATTCAGTACTTC
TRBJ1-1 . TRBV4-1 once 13 CASSQATVTEAFF TGCGCCAGCAGCCAGGCGACAGTCACTGAAGCTTTCTTT
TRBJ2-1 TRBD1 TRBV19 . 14 CASSTRQGGNEQFF TGTGCCAGTAGTACGCGACAGGGGGGGAATGAGCAGTTCTTC
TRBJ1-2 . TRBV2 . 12 CASGQSRRGYTF TGTGCCAGCGGGCAGAGCCGTCGGGGCTACACCTTC
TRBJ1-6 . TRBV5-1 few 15 CASSPWQGSNSPLHF TGCGCCAGCAGCCCTTGGCAGGGATCGAATTCACCCCTCCACTTT
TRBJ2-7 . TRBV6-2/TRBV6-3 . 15 CASSYPPDSAYEQYF TGTGCCAGCAGTTACCCCCCGGACAGTGCCTACGAGCAGTACTTC
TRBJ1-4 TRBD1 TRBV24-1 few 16 CATSDAPGQGREKLFF TGTGCCACCAGTGATGCACCGGGACAGGGGAGGGAAAAACTGTTTTTT
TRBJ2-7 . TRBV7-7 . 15 CASSPMGASWREQYF TGTGCCAGCTCCCCCATGGGCGCTTCATGGCGCGAGCAGTACTTC
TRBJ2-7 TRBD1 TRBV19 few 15 CASSDTGTGGYEQYF TGTGCCAGTAGTGACACCGGGACAGGGGGCTACGAGCAGTACTTC
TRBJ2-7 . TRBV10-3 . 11 CASRGSYEQYF TGTGCCAGCCGGGGTTCCTACGAGCAGTACTTC
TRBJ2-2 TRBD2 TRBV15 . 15 CATKRLAGSTGELFF TGTGCCACCAAGAGACTAGCGGGAAGCACCGGGGAGCTGTTTTTT
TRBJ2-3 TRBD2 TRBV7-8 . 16 CASSPRASGGSDTQYF TGTGCCAGCAGCCCCCGTGCTAGCGGGGGGTCAGATACGCAGTATTTT
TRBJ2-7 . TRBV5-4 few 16 CASSDGGRREPYEQYF TGTGCCAGCAGTGATGGAGGGAGAAGGGAACCCTACGAGCAGTACTTC
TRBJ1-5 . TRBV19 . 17 CASRGARATGKNQPQHF TGTGCCAGTAGAGGGGCAAGGGCAACAGGCAAAAATCAGCCCCAGCATTTT
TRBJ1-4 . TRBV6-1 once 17 CASSEASSAPLSEKLFF TGTGCCAGCAGTGAAGCGAGCTCCGCCCCCCTTTCGGAAAAACTGTTTTTT
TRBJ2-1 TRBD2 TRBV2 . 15 CASSDPGLAGIEQFF TGTGCCAGCAGTGACCCGGGACTAGCGGGGATCGAGCAGTTCTTC
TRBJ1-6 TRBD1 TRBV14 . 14 CASSRGTANSPLHF TGTGCCAGCAGCCGCGGGACAGCCAATTCACCCCTCCACTTT
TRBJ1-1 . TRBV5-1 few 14 CASSLRLGGTEAFF TGCGCCAGCAGCTTGAGGTTGGGCGGGACTGAAGCTTTCTTT
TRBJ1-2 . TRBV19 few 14 CASNPTPGDYGYTF TGTGCCAGTAACCCCACGCCAGGGGACTATGGCTACACCTTC
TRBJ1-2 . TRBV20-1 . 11 CSAHSSYGYTF TGCAGTGCTCACAGCTCCTATGGCTACACCTTC
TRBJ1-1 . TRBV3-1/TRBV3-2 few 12 CASSQAVNEAFF TGTGCCAGCAGCCAAGCAGTAAATGAAGCTTTCTTT
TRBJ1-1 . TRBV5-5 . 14 CASSFQAPGTEAFF TGTGCCAGCAGCTTCCAGGCGCCAGGCACTGAAGCTTTCTTT
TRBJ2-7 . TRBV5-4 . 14 CASSLEQGNGEQYF TGTGCCAGCAGCTTGGAACAGGGTAACGGCGAGCAGTACTTC
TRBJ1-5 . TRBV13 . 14 CASSLQGWNQPQHF TGTGCCAGCAGCCTGCAGGGCTGGAATCAGCCCCAGCATTTT
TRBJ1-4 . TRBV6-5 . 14 CASSQTSKGEKLFF TGTGCCAGCAGCCAGACCTCGAAGGGGGAAAAACTGTTTTTT
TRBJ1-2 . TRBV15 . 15 CATSRDIRGGSGYTF TGTGCCACCAGCAGAGATATCCGGGGGGGCAGCGGCTACACCTTC
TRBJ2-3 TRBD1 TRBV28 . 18 CASSLDSLQGEFADTQYF TGTGCCAGCAGTTTAGATTCTCTGCAGGGGGAATTTGCAGATACGCAGTATTTT
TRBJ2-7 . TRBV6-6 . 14 CASSYSVSAHEQYF TGTGCCAGCAGTTACTCGGTTAGCGCTCACGAGCAGTACTTC
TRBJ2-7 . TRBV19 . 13 CASSFDLTTKQYF TGTGCCAGTAGTTTCGACCTAACTACGAAGCAGTACTTC